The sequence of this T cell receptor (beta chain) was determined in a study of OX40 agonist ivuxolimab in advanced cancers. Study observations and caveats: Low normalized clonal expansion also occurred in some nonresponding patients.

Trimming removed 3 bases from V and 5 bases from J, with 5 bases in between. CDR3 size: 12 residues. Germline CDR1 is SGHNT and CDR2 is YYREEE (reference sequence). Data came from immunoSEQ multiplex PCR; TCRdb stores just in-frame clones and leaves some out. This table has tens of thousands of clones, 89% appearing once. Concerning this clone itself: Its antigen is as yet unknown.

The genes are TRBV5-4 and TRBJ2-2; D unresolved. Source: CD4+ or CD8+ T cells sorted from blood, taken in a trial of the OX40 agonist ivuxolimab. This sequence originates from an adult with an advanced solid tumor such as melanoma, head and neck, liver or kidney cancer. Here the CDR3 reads CASSWRTGELFF. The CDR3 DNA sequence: TGTGCCAGCAGCTGGAGAACCGGGGAGCTGTTTTTT.